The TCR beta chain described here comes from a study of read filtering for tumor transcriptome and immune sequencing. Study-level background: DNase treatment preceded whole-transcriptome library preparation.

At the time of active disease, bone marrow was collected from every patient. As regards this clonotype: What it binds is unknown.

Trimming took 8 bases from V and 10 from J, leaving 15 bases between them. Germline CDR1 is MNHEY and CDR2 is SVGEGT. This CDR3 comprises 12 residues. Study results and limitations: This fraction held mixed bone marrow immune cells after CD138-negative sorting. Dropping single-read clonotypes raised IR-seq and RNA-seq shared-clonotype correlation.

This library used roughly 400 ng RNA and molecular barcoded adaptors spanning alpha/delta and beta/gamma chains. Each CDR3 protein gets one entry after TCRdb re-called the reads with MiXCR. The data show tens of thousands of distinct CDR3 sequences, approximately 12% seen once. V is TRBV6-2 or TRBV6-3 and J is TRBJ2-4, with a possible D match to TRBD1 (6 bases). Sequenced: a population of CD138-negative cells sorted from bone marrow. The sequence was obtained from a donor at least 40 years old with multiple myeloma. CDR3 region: CASGDTRAIQYF. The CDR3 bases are TGTGCCAGCGGGGACACTAGAGCTATTCAGTACTTC.